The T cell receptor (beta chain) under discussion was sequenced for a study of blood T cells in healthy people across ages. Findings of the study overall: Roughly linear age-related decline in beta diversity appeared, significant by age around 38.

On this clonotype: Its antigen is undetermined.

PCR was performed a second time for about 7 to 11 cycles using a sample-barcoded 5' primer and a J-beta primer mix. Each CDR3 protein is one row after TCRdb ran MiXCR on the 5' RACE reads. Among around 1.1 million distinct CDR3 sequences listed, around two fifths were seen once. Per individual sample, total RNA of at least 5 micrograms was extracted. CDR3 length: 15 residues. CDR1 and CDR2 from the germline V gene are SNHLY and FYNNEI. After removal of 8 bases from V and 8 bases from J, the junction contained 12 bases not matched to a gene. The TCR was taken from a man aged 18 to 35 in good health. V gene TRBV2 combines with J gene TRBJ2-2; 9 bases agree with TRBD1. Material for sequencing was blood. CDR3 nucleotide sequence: TGTGCCAGCGATTCCACAGGGGGCGCGGTGGGGGAGCTGTTTTTT. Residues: CASDSTGGAVGELFF.